The 31 T cell receptor beta chains given below trace back to one sample, sequenced in a study of shared T cell receptors in the human thymus. The protocol was immunoSEQ multiplex PCR, while the TCRdb copy is restricted to in-frame clones and leaves out a portion. The data hold roughly 710,000 clones, with roughly 85% observed a single time. These same records also appear under a second study, on human thymus T cells.

The sequenced sample was thymocytes. These TCRs come from a girl under three years old with a congenital heart defect.

This sequence joins TRBV19 and TRBJ2-7; 8 nucleotides agree with TRBD1. Losses at the gene ends were 2 bases for V and 0 bases for J; bases not matched to a gene: 9. This CDR3 has 17 amino acids. In germline, CDR1 is LNHDA, CDR2 SQIVND (reference sequence). CDR3 amino acids: CASSIWRQGLSSYEQYF. CDR3 coding DNA: TGTGCCAGTAGTATATGGCGACAGGGGCTAAGCTCCTACGAGCAGTACTTC.

The V gene is TRBV27, the J gene TRBJ2-7; D might be TRBD1 (6 bases). With 4 bases removed from V and 3 bases from J, the gap between germline ends came to 19 bases. In germline, CDR1 is MNHEY, CDR2 SMNVEV (reference sequence). The length of the CDR3 is 16 residues. The CDR3 DNA is TGTGCCAGCAGTTCGGTCTCCGGGACACCCTTCTACGAGCAGTACTTC. Translated, it gives CASSSVSGTPFYEQYF.

This clone was seen once. The J gene is TRBJ2-1, the V gene TRBV2; tentatively, D is TRBD2 (5 bases). Trimming pared 7 bases from V and 2 bases from J, leaving 9 bases between. The CDR3 length is 13 residues. The V gene's germline CDR1 is SNHLY and CDR2 FYNNEI. CDR3 coding DNA: TGTGCCAGCACCCTAGCCCCCTACAATGAGCAGTTCTTC. Translated: CASTLAPYNEQFF.

The chain links TRBV19 to TRBJ1-5; D uncertain. This CDR3 region has 18 residues. Trimming took off 3 bases at V and 0 bases at J, with 18 bases between the two ends. Germline V CDR1 and CDR2: LNHDA, SQIVND (reference sequence). CDR3 protein: CASSIRGTPRYSNQPQHF. The CDR3 nucleotides are TGTGCCAGTAGTATCCGGGGAACTCCTCGATATAGCAATCAGCCCCAGCATTTT.

This chain connects TRBV28 to TRBJ1-2, with D possibly TRBD1 on 5 matching bases. Per the germline V gene, CDR1 is MDHEN and CDR2 is SYDVKM. Trimming stripped 5 bases from V and 8 bases from J, with 15 bases between. This CDR3 has 13 amino acids. The CDR3: CASSGMPAGGYTF. The DNA of the CDR3 is TGTGCCAGCAGTGGGATGCCAGCAGGGGGCTACACCTTC.

V and J are TRBV5-1 and TRBJ1-1, with D perhaps TRBD1 (5 bases). Germline-derived CDR1 and CDR2 are SGHRS and YFSETQ. Trimming left V 4 bases short and J 8 bases short, with 21 bases between. The CDR3 totals 15 residues. The CDR3 sequence is CASSQGPVGRAEAFF. In nucleotides, the CDR3 is TGCGCCAGCAGCCAAGGGCCGGTGGGCAGGGCCGAAGCTTTCTTT.

The chain recombines TRBV4-2 with TRBJ2-5; 9 bases are shared with TRBD1. Germline V gene lookup returns CDR1 LGHNA and CDR2 YNFKEQ. There are 20 residues in the CDR3. J was trimmed by 5 bases and V by 1 base; bases with no gene match: 20. The CDR3 nucleotides are TGTGCCAGCAGCCAAGTCGGTTCCGGTAGGACAGGGGCCCTTCGGGAGACCCAGTACTTC. It codes for CASSQVGSGRTGALRETQYF.

V and J are TRBV5-8 and TRBJ2-3; D ambiguous. Trimming left V 4 bases short and J 0 bases short, with 15 bases between. Germline values: CDR1 SGHTS, CDR2 YDEGEE. This CDR3 is 16 amino acids long. The DNA for the CDR3 is TGTGCCAGCAGCCTTCGTTTAGTCCCGAGCACAGATACGCAGTATTTT. It encodes CASSLRLVPSTDTQYF.

The chain recombines TRBV7-8 with TRBJ2-4; no definite D call. Deletions cut 2 bases from V and 0 bases from J, with 20 bases between. This CDR3 region has 19 residues. CDR1 is SGHVS and CDR2 is FQNEAQ in the germline V gene. The CDR3 nucleotides are TGTGCCAGCAGCTTACTGGTGCGGTCCACAATTGCAGCCAAAAACATTCAGTACTTC. Translating it yields CASSLLVRSTIAAKNIQYF.

This rearrangement joins TRBV28 to TRBJ2-5; 8 positions match TRBD1. CDR1 is MDHEN and CDR2 is SYDVKM in the germline V gene. This CDR3 region has 15 residues. The V gene end was trimmed by 7 bases and the J gene end by 4 bases; junction bases not matched to a gene: 11. CDR3 sequence reads: CASIPGPQGGETQYF. The CDR3 nucleotides read TGTGCCAGCATCCCTGGTCCACAGGGGGGAGAGACCCAGTACTTC.

This rearrangement joins TRBV29-1 to TRBJ1-1, with D maybe TRBD1 (6 bases). V was shortened by 2 bases and J by 0 bases, with 13 bases between the two germline ends. Germline V gene data show CDR1 as SQVTM and CDR2 as ANQGSEA. The CDR3 is made up of 15 amino acids. In DNA form, the CDR3 reads TGCAGCGTTGAAAAAGGGGGACGGATGAACACTGAAGCTTTCTTT. This codes for CSVEKGGRMNTEAFF.

The chain uses TRBV28 and TRBJ1-1; 8 bases are shared with TRBD1. Germline CDR1 MDHEN, CDR2 SYDVKM. Germline trimming cut 3 bases from V and 7 bases from J; bases unmatched to any gene: 22. This CDR3 is 19 amino acids long. The CDR3 DNA follows: TGTGCCAGCAGTTTTAAGGCTGTGAGACAGGGGCCCCCTAGGCTTGAAGCTTTCTTT. Amino acid sequence: CASSFKAVRQGPPRLEAFF.

This chain connects TRBV7-9 to TRBJ2-5; D may be TRBD1 (5 bases). Deletions cut 1 base from V and 1 base from J, with 10 bases between. CDR1 and CDR2 from the germline V gene are SEHNR and FQNEAQ (reference sequence). The CDR3 is made up of 15 amino acids. Here the CDR3 reads CASSLVGRAQETQYF. The CDR3 nucleotides read TGTGCCAGCAGCTTAGTTGGCAGGGCCCAAGAGACCCAGTACTTC.

CDR3 amino acids: CASSSTTGETGNTIYF. The DNA of the CDR3 is TGTGCCAGCAGCTCCACTACAGGGGAAACTGGAAACACCATATATTTT. V and J are TRBV5-4 and TRBJ1-3; 7 positions agree with TRBD1. Germline V gene lookup returns CDR1 SGHNT and CDR2 YYREEE (reference sequence). V lost 3 bases, J lost 2 bases, and 8 bases stayed unmatched. The CDR3 spans 16 residues. The variable domain in full, completed from reference TRBV5-4 and TRBJ1-3, reads ETGVTQSPTHLIKTRGQQVTLRCSSQSGHNTVSWYQQALGQGPQFIFQYYREEENGRGNFPPRFSGLQFPNYSSELNVNALELDDSALYLCASSSTTGETGNTIYFGEGSWLTVV.

The V gene is TRBV5-5, the J gene TRBJ1-4, with a possible D match to TRBD1 (6 bases). The CDR3 covers 14 residues. In germline, CDR1 is SGHKS, CDR2 YYEKEE (reference sequence). Between the trimmed V and J ends, which lost 5 bases and 7 bases, there was a span of 15 bases. Here the CDR3 reads CASSPGVRGEKLFF. The CDR3 DNA follows: TGTGCCAGCAGTCCAGGGGTTCGGGGTGAAAAACTGTTTTTT.

The genes are TRBV5-4 and TRBJ2-7; 11 positions match TRBD1. From germline, CDR1 is SGHNT and CDR2 YYREEE (reference sequence). CDR3 length equals 15 residues. Trimming cost V 3 bases and J 6 bases; bases outside gene matches: 8. The CDR3 DNA sequence: TGTGCCAGCAGCTGGGGACAGGGGGTGGCGGGCGAGCAGTACTTC. It yields the protein CASSWGQGVAGEQYF.

V is TRBV10-3 and J is TRBJ2-7; 7 bases match TRBD2. Germline loops: CDR1 ENHRY, CDR2 SYGVKD. J lost 2 bases, V lost 8 bases, and 15 bases had no gene match. The CDR3 extends over 16 amino acids. As DNA, the CDR3 is TGTGCCATCCGCGGCCACAGCGGGGTAATTGCCTACGAGCAGTACTTC. It encodes CAIRGHSGVIAYEQYF.

This chain links TRBV14 with TRBJ2-7; 7 positions agree with TRBD1. CDR1 and CDR2 (germline): SGHDN, FVKESK. The J segment lost 0 bases and the V segment lost 4 bases, leaving 6 bases of the junction unmatched. The CDR3 has 15 amino acids. The CDR3 DNA follows: TGTGCCAGCAGCCTAAAGGGGACAGACTCCTACGAGCAGTACTTC. As protein: CASSLKGTDSYEQYF.

This clone showed up just a few times. This rearrangement joins TRBV5-4 to TRBJ2-1, with D unclear. Trimming stripped 0 bases from V and 9 bases from J, with 10 bases between. This CDR3 region has 13 residues. CDR1 is SGHNT and CDR2 is YYREEE in the germline V gene (reference sequence). The CDR3 DNA reads as TGTGCCAGCAGCTTGGCGCCCCGCGGTGAGCAGTTCTTC. It encodes CASSLAPRGEQFF.

J is TRBJ1-2 and V is TRBV19, with 7 bases lining up with TRBD1. Germline V gene data show CDR1 as LNHDA and CDR2 as SQIVND (reference sequence). The CDR3 spans 13 residues. V was pared by 7 bases and J by 3 bases, with 5 bases of the junction left unmatched. The CDR3 region is CASTPGTDYGYTF. CDR3 in DNA: TGTGCCAGTACCCCAGGGACAGACTATGGCTACACCTTC.

Concerning this clone: One junction end does not reproduce the germline sequence, and a read error may be involved. This chain connects TRBV7-2 to TRBJ2-1, with D possibly matching TRBD1 (5 bases). CDR1 and CDR2 from the germline V gene are SGHTA and FQGNSA. This CDR3 spans 11 amino acids. The CDR3 region has the DNA TGTGCCAGCAGCTTAGGAGACAGCAAGGTCTTC. Protein product: CASSLGDSKVF.

The chain couples TRBV6-1 to TRBJ2-2, with no clear D. Germline V gene data show CDR1 as MNHNS and CDR2 as SASEGT. The CDR3 consists of 10 residues. Trimming took 8 bases from V and 7 from J, leaving 5 bases between them. CDR3 in amino acids: CASGNGELFF. DNA for the CDR3: TGTGCCAGCGGCAACGGGGAGCTGTTTTTT.

This clone was recorded a few times. This chain connects TRBV27 to TRBJ2-7, with a tentative D call TRBD2 (5 bases). This CDR3 contains 17 residues. V was shortened by 2 bases and J by 6 bases, with 23 bases between the two germline ends. Germline V gene lookup returns CDR1 MNHEY and CDR2 SMNVEV (reference sequence). The CDR3 DNA sequence: TGTGCCAGCAGTTTAATACGAGGGTTGACCCGTCTTAGCGAGCAGTACTTC. The encoded protein is CASSLIRGLTRLSEQYF.

The CDR3 protein is CASSHHPISPLHF. For the CDR3, the DNA is TGTGCCAGCAGCCACCACCCTATATCACCCCTCCACTTT. V gene TRBV14 combines with J gene TRBJ1-6; D remains unclear. Germline loops: CDR1 SGHDN, CDR2 FVKESK. This CDR3 region has 13 residues. V was pared by 3 bases and J by 10 bases, with 10 bases between.

V usage is TRBV27 and J usage is TRBJ1-2, with TRBD1 matching over 7 bases. The CDR3 sequence is 17 residues long. J lost 3 bases, V lost 2 bases, and 12 bases had no gene match. Germline CDR1 MNHEY, CDR2 SMNVEV (reference sequence). The CDR3 region has the DNA TGTGCCAGCAGTTTAAACAGGACAGGAGTTGTCGACTATGGCTACACCTTC. Protein sequence: CASSLNRTGVVDYGYTF.

The V call is TRBV5-1, the J call TRBJ1-2, with a tentative D call TRBD1 (5 bases). V was trimmed by 4 bases and J by 5 bases, leaving 12 bases between them. Germline values: CDR1 SGHRS, CDR2 YFSETQ. There are 13 residues in the CDR3. CDR3: CASSPRGLYGYTF. The CDR3 nucleotides read TGCGCCAGCAGCCCTAGGGGCCTATATGGCTACACCTTC.

This clone was counted once. The V and J genes are TRBV27 and TRBJ2-7, with 7 nucleotides matching TRBD1. The CDR3 has 14 amino acids. V was pared by 5 bases and J by 2 bases, with 6 bases of the junction left unmatched. CDR1 is MNHEY and CDR2 is SMNVEV in the germline V gene (reference sequence). The CDR3 nucleotides are TGTGCCAGCAGTCCACAGGGGCGTCCCTACGAGCAGTACTTC. Its protein is CASSPQGRPYEQYF.

This chain joins TRBV2 and TRBJ2-6; 12 bases agree with TRBD1. The V and J ends lost 6 bases and 0 bases, in that order; junction bases with no gene match: 6. The germline gives CDR1 SNHLY, CDR2 FYNNEI. The CDR3 length is 18 residues. Written as DNA, the CDR3 is TGTGCCAGCAGGGGACAGGGGGCACCATCCTCTGGGGCCAACGTCCTGACTTTC. Translation: CASRGQGAPSSGANVLTF.

V is TRBV10-3 and J is TRBJ2-5; D is unclear. From germline, CDR1 is ENHRY and CDR2 SYGVKD. The CDR3 runs to 13 residues. The V end was cut by 4 bases, the J end by 1 base, with 7 bases between. In DNA form, the CDR3 reads TGTGCCATCAGTGGGCTAGTCCAAGAGACCCAGTACTTC. This sequence encodes CAISGLVQETQYF.

The chain joins TRBV5-5 to TRBJ1-4; 8 positions match TRBD1. Trimming removed 4 bases from V and 0 bases from J; junction bases left unmatched: 8. CDR1 is SGHKS and CDR2 is YYEKEE in the germline V gene (reference sequence). The CDR3 is 17 amino acids. CDR3 loop: CASSDGTGLPTNEKLFF. The CDR3 DNA reads as TGTGCCAGCAGCGACGGGACAGGCCTCCCAACTAATGAAAAACTGTTTTTT.

This chain joins TRBV4-3 and TRBJ2-7, with a possible D match to TRBD1 (5 bases). The germline gives CDR1 LGHNA, CDR2 YSLEER. The CDR3 consists of 14 residues. V dropped 4 bases and J dropped 3 bases, with 13 bases sitting between them. The CDR3 spells CASSRKDRDYEQYF. DNA for the CDR3: TGCGCCAGCAGCCGCAAAGACAGAGACTACGAGCAGTACTTC.